This T cell receptor (beta chain) was recovered during a study of chemoradiotherapy in HPV16-positive cancers. Study findings and constraints: The functional HPV-specific definition rests on just two HPV16-positive patients. Candidate HPV-specific clones and E7-related TCR motifs grew in tumor during treatment.

Assay used: immunoSEQ multiplex PCR; TCRdb lists only in-frame clones, some missing. The sample has around 5,000 clones; around 86% are singletons. Points on this clone: Its antigen is as yet unknown.

CDR3 length equals 13 residues. J gave up 13 bases and V 0 bases, and 1 base lay outside the gene matches. The germline gives CDR1 LGHNT, CDR2 FRNRAP. The clonotype was recovered from a human donor with HPV-associated anogenital cancer. The chain links TRBV12-5 to TRBJ2-1; 12 bases agree with TRBD2. The sample was tumor tissue, taken from a patient who underwent chemoradiotherapy. CDR3 loop: CASGLVLAGGQFF. DNA of the CDR3: TGTGCTAGTGGTTTGGTACTAGCGGGGGGCCAGTTCTTC. The whole variable domain, remainder taken from reference TRBV12-5 and TRBJ2-1, is DARVTQTPRHKVTEMGQEVTMRCQPILGHNTVFWYRQTMMQGLELLAYFRNRAPLDDSGMPKDRFSAEMPDATLATLKIQPSEPRDSAVYFCASGLVLAGGQFFGPGTRLTVL.